This T cell receptor (beta chain) derives from a study of T cells in Graves' hyperthyroidism and ophthalmopathy. CDR1 SGHRS and CDR2 YFSETQ come from the germline V gene. The junction had 4 bases not matched to a gene; V was cut back by 4 bases and J by 4 bases. The CDR3 covers 17 residues. Study-wide points: Most expanded thyroid clonotypes above 0.001 also appeared in blood. Separation of ophthalmopathy from stable hyperthyroidism was achieved by a 13 V-J model.

Ophthalmopathy patients showed a Clinical Activity Score of at least 3, NOSPECS grade of at least 4 and duration under 3 months. Points on this clonotype: Its cognate antigen is unknown.

There were TCR beta CDR3 regions amplified from RNA transcripts. HTBI primers were employed in a first-round RT-PCR of the TCR CDR3. MiXCR was run by TCRdb on the multiplex PCR reads, yielding one entry per CDR3 protein. The repertoire holds 500,000 to 650,000 distinct CDR3 sequences, 14% seen once, with approximately 12% in the top ten. The TCR sequence derives from a woman between 45 and 60 years old with Graves' ophthalmopathy. The J gene is TRBJ2-2, the V gene TRBV5-1; 16 bases are a match to TRBD2. Sequencing used blood. CDR3 DNA sequence: TGCGCCAGCAGCGGCGGGACTAGCGGGAGGGTCACCGGGGAGCTGTTTTTT. This gives the protein CASSGGTSGRVTGELFF. The whole variable domain, remainder taken from reference TRBV5-1 and TRBJ2-2, is KAGVTQTPRYLIKTRGQQVTLSCSPISGHRSVSWYQQTPGQGLQFLFEYFSETQRNKGNFPGRFSGRQFSNSRSEMNVSTLELGDSALYLCASSGGTSGRVTGELFFGEGSRLTVL.